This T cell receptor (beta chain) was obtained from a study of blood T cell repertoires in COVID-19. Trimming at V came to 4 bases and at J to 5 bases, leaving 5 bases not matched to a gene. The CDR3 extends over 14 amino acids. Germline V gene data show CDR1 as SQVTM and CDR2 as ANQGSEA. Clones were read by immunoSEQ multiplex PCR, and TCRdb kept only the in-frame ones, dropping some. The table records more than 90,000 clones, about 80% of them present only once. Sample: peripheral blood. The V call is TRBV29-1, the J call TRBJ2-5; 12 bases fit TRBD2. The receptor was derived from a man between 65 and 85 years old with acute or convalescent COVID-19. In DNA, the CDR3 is TGCAGCGTTGGATCCGGGACTAGCGGGGAGACCCAGTACTTC. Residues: CSVGSGTSGETQYF.